This TCR beta chain was captured in a study of lymphopenia after photon versus proton radiotherapy. Broader study findings: Authors raise, but do not show, better survival with proton therapy. Photon-treated patients lost naive T cells and TCR diversity; proton-treated stayed stable. Post-nadir TCR diversity decline inversely tracked overall survival among those who died.

This CDR3 spans 11 amino acids. CDR1 and CDR2 (germline): MDHEN, SYDVKM. The V and J ends lost 10 bases and 4 bases, in that order; junction bases with no gene match: 3. Only in-frame clones appear in the TCRdb table, and some are missing; sequencing was by immunoSEQ multiplex PCR. Seen here are 35,000 to 45,000 clones, about 83% observed once, and the top ten hold around 25%. With regard to this clone: The antigen remains unidentified.

The TCR sequence derives from a woman in her 70s with pancreatic cancer. The source material was peripheral blood, sampled from a patient treated with proton-based radiotherapy. J is TRBJ1-2 and V is TRBV28; 7 positions match TRBD1. CDR3 sequence reads: CATSGGYGYTF. CDR3 DNA: TGTGCCACCTCAGGGGGCTATGGCTACACCTTC.